This is a list of T cell receptor beta chains from one sample in a study of post-analysis software for immune sequencing data. TCRdb called the PCR reads again in MiXCR, with one record for every CDR3 protein. The sample yields 180,000 or so distinct CDR3 sequences, 25% to 30% seen once. Sequencing used blood. The source is a girl under 18 with multiple sclerosis. Both conserved end residues are part of each CDR3. A D gene is named only where the DNA matches it firmly. Not every row has a clone size; where given, it reads once, few, many or a size class.

j_call: TRBJ2-3; v_call: TRBV20-1; d_call: TRBD2; clone_size: NA; cdr3_nt: TGCAGTGCTCGACTAGCGGGATCGAATACGCAGTATTTT; cdr3_aa: CSARLAGSNTQYF
j_call: TRBJ2-1; v_call: TRBV20-1; d_call: TRBD1; clone_size: NA; cdr3_nt: TGCAGTGCCACAACAGGGGTTGAGCAGTTCTTC; cdr3_aa: CSATTGVEQFF
j_call: TRBJ1-1; v_call: TRBV5-1; d_call: TRBD1; clone_size: NA; cdr3_nt: TGCGCCAGCAGCCCGTCGACAGGGTCGAAGAACACTGAAGCTTTCTTT; cdr3_aa: CASSPSTGSKNTEAFF
j_call: TRBJ2-5; v_call: TRBV11-2; d_call: NA; clone_size: NA; cdr3_nt: TGTGCCAGCAGCGTCGTCCGGGCTCTGCAAGAGACCCAGTACTTC; cdr3_aa: CASSVVRALQETQYF
j_call: TRBJ1-1; v_call: TRBV12-3/TRBV12-4; d_call: NA; clone_size: many; cdr3_nt: TGTGCCACCGAATCCGGTACTGAAGCTTTCTTT; cdr3_aa: CATESGTEAFF
j_call: TRBJ2-3; v_call: TRBV3-1; d_call: TRBD2; clone_size: few; cdr3_nt: TGTGCCAGCAGCCAAAGCGGGGGTGTCACAGATACGCAGTATTTT; cdr3_aa: CASSQSGGVTDTQYF
j_call: TRBJ2-3; v_call: TRBV2; d_call: NA; clone_size: few; cdr3_nt: TGTGCCAGCAGAAATCCAGGCGGTGGCCAAGATACGCAGTATTTT; cdr3_aa: CASRNPGGGQDTQYF
j_call: TRBJ2-5; v_call: TRBV5-1; d_call: NA; clone_size: many; cdr3_nt: TGCGCCAGCAGCTTGGCCACCGCTCAAGAGACCCAGTACTTC; cdr3_aa: CASSLATAQETQYF
j_call: TRBJ1-2; v_call: TRBV6-2/TRBV6-3; d_call: TRBD1; clone_size: many; cdr3_nt: TGTGCCAGCAGTAACGACAGGGTGCATGGCTACACCTTC; cdr3_aa: CASSNDRVHGYTF
j_call: TRBJ1-4; v_call: TRBV20-1; d_call: NA; clone_size: NA; cdr3_nt: TGCAGTGCTAGACAGCCAAATGAAAAACTGTTTTTT; cdr3_aa: CSARQPNEKLFF
j_call: TRBJ2-1; v_call: TRBV11-2; d_call: NA; clone_size: once; cdr3_nt: TGTGCCAGCAGCTTAGATAGCGCCAATGAGCAGTTCTTC; cdr3_aa: CASSLDSANEQFF
j_call: TRBJ2-5; v_call: TRBV4-2; d_call: TRBD2; clone_size: many; cdr3_nt: TGTGCCAGCAGCCAAGATGAACTAGCGGGGGGAAAGACCCAGTACTTC; cdr3_aa: CASSQDELAGGKTQYF
j_call: TRBJ1-2; v_call: TRBV5-1; d_call: NA; clone_size: many; cdr3_nt: TGCGCCAGCAGCCACGGGACAAGCCCTAACTATGGCTACACCTTC; cdr3_aa: CASSHGTSPNYGYTF